Only a few counts were recorded for the clone carrying this T cell receptor (beta chain). What it recognizes is unknown. Regions amplified from RNA transcripts were the TCR beta CDR3 regions. Researchers ran a first-round RT-PCR on the TCR CDR3 using the HTBI primer set. TCRdb re-derived calls from the multiplex PCR reads in MiXCR, one entry per CDR3 protein. In the table there are 400,000 to 600,000 distinct CDR3 sequences, about 16% of which are singletons. From germline, CDR1 is SGDLS and CDR2 YYNGEE. The CDR3 length is 18 residues. The J segment lost 0 bases and the V segment lost 0 bases, leaving 10 bases of the junction unmatched. These data belong to a study of T cells in Graves' hyperthyroidism and ophthalmopathy. Overall study: Initial diagnosis, before any treatment, was when peripheral blood was collected.

Findings and limits, study-wide: Stable hyperthyroidism was told apart from ophthalmopathy by a model built on 13 V-J features. Among thyroid clonotypes expanded above 0.001, most also appeared in blood.

Reasons for excluding patients were uncontrolled infection, other autoimmune disease, pregnancy or lactation. The rearrangement links TRBV9 to TRBJ2-7; TRBD2 matches 9 bases. The sequenced sample was blood. This clonotype was obtained from a woman aged 25 to 39 with Graves' ophthalmopathy. CDR3 amino acids: CASSVGLAGPGSSYEQYF. The CDR3 DNA reads TGTGCCAGCAGCGTAGGTCTAGCGGGGCCAGGAAGCTCCTACGAGCAGTACTTC. The full variable domain, with the rest looked up from reference TRBV9 and TRBJ2-7, is DSGVTQTPKHLITATGQRVTLRCSPRSGDLSVYWYQQSLDQGLQFLIQYYNGEERAKGNILERFSAQQFPDLHSELNLSSLELGDSALYFCASSVGLAGPGSSYEQYFGPGTRLTVT.